This TCR beta chain was sequenced during a study of cytomegalovirus exposure and HLA in healthy donors. Study-level background: A later analysis reported the approximately 120 validation repertoires used the same platform as the 666 first-cohort repertoires.

Note on this clone: Other DNA sequences within the sample encode an identical CDR3.

From germline, CDR1 is KGHSH and CDR2 LQKENI. The CDR3 is made up of 13 amino acids. Trimming took off 0 bases at V and 1 base at J, with 4 bases between the two ends. TCRdb's table, derived via immunoSEQ multiplex PCR, lists solely in-frame clones and lacks some. The sample gives 250,000 to 350,000 clones, over 75% of which show up once; around 0.96% is in the top ten. This TCR was sampled from a man aged 30 to 39 in good health and CMV-seronegative. This chain links TRBV18 with TRBJ2-7; D unclear. The sequencing input was PBMCs. CDR3 nucleotides: TGTGCCAGCTCACCACCGTCTTCCTACGAGCAGTACTTC. Translating gives CASSPPSSYEQYF.